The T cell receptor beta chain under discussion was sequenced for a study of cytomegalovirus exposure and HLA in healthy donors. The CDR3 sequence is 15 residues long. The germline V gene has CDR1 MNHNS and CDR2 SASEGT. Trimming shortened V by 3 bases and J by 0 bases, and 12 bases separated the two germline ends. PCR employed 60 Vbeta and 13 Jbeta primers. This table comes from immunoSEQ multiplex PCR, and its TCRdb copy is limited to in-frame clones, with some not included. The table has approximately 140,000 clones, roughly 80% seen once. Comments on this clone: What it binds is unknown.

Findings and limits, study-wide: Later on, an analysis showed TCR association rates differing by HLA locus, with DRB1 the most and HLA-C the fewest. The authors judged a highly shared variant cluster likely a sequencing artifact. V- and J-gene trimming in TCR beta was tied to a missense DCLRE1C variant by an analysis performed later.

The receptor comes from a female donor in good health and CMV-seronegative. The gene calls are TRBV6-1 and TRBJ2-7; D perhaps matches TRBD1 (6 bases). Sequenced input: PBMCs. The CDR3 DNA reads TGTGCCAGCAGTGACGGGACACTTCGCTCCTACGAGCAGTACTTC. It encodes CASSDGTLRSYEQYF.